The present entry profiles one TCR beta chain with its context. The antigen remains unidentified. Reverse transcription of about 0.45 to 1 ug RNA used random hexamers. Each CDR3 protein gets one entry after TCRdb re-called the immunoSEQ multiplex PCR reads with MiXCR. The data contain 100,000 to 150,000 distinct CDR3 sequences, around 96% of them singletons. Sequencing targeted TCR beta in T cells from blood (CD8+ and CD4+). Negative isolation yielded CD4+ and CD8+ T cells, and FACS enriched TEMRA cells. The data are from a study of CD8 T cells in Susac syndrome. Regarding the study as a whole: TCR sequencing and HLA analysis covered a relatively small number of individuals.

This CDR3 is 17 amino acids long. Germline CDR1 is MGHDK and CDR2 is SYGVNS. Losses at the gene ends were 2 bases for V and 1 base for J; bases not matched to a gene: 9. This rearrangement joins TRBV25-1 to TRBJ1-2; 8 bases fit TRBD1. The TCR was taken from a human donor in good health. Sequencing was performed on CD4+ T cells from PBMCs. The CDR3 nucleotides read TGTGCCAGCAGTGAAACCCGACAGGGGATCAATAACTATGGCTACACCTTC. This codes for CASSETRQGINNYGYTF.